One sample yielded the 13 T cell receptor beta chains listed below, sequenced in a study of shared T cell receptors in the human thymus listed by TCRdb under 2021. Preparation of the library involved the immunoSEQ multiplex PCR assay. This immuneACCESS table, as held by TCRdb, lists in-frame sequences with V and J called but not all clones. Of the missing ones, under half trace to an unresolved V gene in checked studies; the others have no known cause. The sample table lists roughly 410,000 clones, approximately 95% of them with a count of one. The leading ten clones occupy approximately 0.02% of the sample. The specimen sequenced was thymocytes. Receptor source: a human donor.

The chain carries TRBV2 and TRBJ2-4; 7 bases match TRBD1. V lost 6 bases to trimming and J lost 0 bases; unmatched junction nucleotides: 8. CDR1 and CDR2 (germline): SNHLY, FYNNEI. This CDR3 has 16 residues. The CDR3 DNA is TGTGCCAGCAGGAAGGGGGCAATACTAGCCAAAAACATTCAGTACTTC. This codes for CASRKGAILAKNIQYF. Full variable domain (remainder filled in from reference TRBV2 and TRBJ2-4): EPEVTQTPSHQVTQMGQEVILRCVPISNHLYFYWYRQILGQKVEFLVSFYNNEISEKSEIFDDQFSVERPDGSNFTLKIRSTKLEDSAMYFCASRKGAILAKNIQYFGAGTRLSVL.

The chain joins TRBV5-1 to TRBJ2-1, with D perhaps being TRBD1 or TRBD2 (5 bases each). The CDR3 runs to 13 residues. With 2 bases removed from V and 7 bases from J, the gap between germline ends came to 10 bases. Germline V gene data show CDR1 as SGHRS and CDR2 as YFSETQ. CDR3 in DNA: TGCGCCAGCAGCTTCGGGACGCTAAATGAGCAGTTCTTC. Translated: CASSFGTLNEQFF.

The chain combines TRBV4-3 with TRBJ2-7; 14 bases fit TRBD2. J was trimmed by 4 bases and V by 3 bases; bases with no gene match: 14. Germline V CDR1 and CDR2: LGHNA, YSLEER. CDR3 length: 19 amino acids. The CDR3 spells CASSHQGGPRLAGGYEQYF. The CDR3 DNA is TGCGCCAGCAGCCACCAGGGGGGGCCGAGACTAGCGGGAGGGTACGAGCAGTACTTC.

The rearrangement uses TRBV27 and TRBJ2-7, with a tentative D call TRBD1 (5 bases). The CDR3 sequence is 14 residues long. The germline CDR1 and CDR2 sequences are MNHEY and SMNVEV (reference sequence). Trimming shortened V by 5 bases and J by 0 bases, and 11 bases separated the two germline ends. The CDR3 loop reads CASSIRVLSYEQYF. CDR3 coding DNA: TGTGCCAGCAGTATCAGGGTCCTCTCCTACGAGCAGTACTTC.

The chain joins TRBV6-4 to TRBJ2-7, with a tentative D call TRBD2 (7 bases). Trimming removed 4 bases from V and 5 bases from J, with 12 bases in between. Germline V gene sequence: CDR1 MRHNA, CDR2 SNTAGT. The CDR3 contains 13 residues. CDR3 bases: TGTGCCAGCAGTGTAGTAGGGGGGGACGAGCAGTACTTC. This translates into CASSVVGGDEQYF.

This sequence joins TRBV11-2 and TRBJ1-1; TRBD1 matches 11 bases. The CDR3 runs to 16 residues. From germline, CDR1 is SGHAT and CDR2 FQNNGV. The V and J ends lost 1 base and 2 bases, in that order; junction bases with no gene match: 3. The chain's CDR3 is CASSLVRTGGNTEAFF. As DNA, the CDR3 is TGTGCCAGCAGCTTAGTACGGACAGGGGGCAACACTGAAGCTTTCTTT. Supplemented by reference TRBV11-2 and TRBJ1-1, the full variable domain reads EAGVAQSPRYKIIEKRQSVAFWCNPISGHATLYWYQQILGQGPKLLIQFQNNGVVDDSQLPKDRFSAERLKGVDSTLKIQPAKLEDSAVYLCASSLVRTGGNTEAFFGQGTRLTVV.

This clone has only one observation. The rearrangement joins TRBV25-1 to TRBJ1-2; D is uncertain. The CDR3 contains 17 residues. V lost 1 base, J lost 8 bases, and 23 bases lay in between. Germline V gives CDR1 MGHDK, CDR2 SYGVNS. CDR3 nucleotides: TGTGCCAGCAGTGAATCGCCCAACGAACGGCTACGGGTGGGCTACACCTTC. It is translated as CASSESPNERLRVGYTF.

The J gene is TRBJ2-5, the V gene TRBV4-2; 11 nucleotides agree with TRBD2. The CDR3 is 19 amino acids. V lost 1 base, J lost 3 bases, and 13 bases stayed unmatched. From germline, CDR1 is LGHNA and CDR2 YNFKEQ. The CDR3 DNA reads as TGTGCCAGCAGCCAAGGGGCTGGGACTAGCGGAGCATCAAAAGAGACCCAGTACTTC. This sequence encodes CASSQGAGTSGASKETQYF.

A word on this clone: The same CDR3 also results from other DNA sequences found in this sample. The chain has TRBV28 and TRBJ2-7, with 7 bases identical to TRBD1. Germline CDR1 reads MDHEN; CDR2 reads SYDVKM. The CDR3 spans 13 residues. The V and J ends lost 5 bases and 1 base, in that order; junction bases with no gene match: 2. The CDR3 protein is CASSLTGSYEQYF. The CDR3 region has the DNA TGTGCCAGCAGTCTGACAGGGTCCTACGAGCAGTACTTC.

This sequence joins TRBV19 and TRBJ2-3; TRBD1 or TRBD2 may be the D gene (5 bases each). Germline loops: CDR1 LNHDA, CDR2 SQIVND (reference sequence). This CDR3 has 17 amino acids. Trimming removed 3 bases at V and 2 bases at J, with 18 bases between. CDR3 sequence: CASSMGDGETLTDTQYF. In DNA, the CDR3 is TGTGCCAGTAGTATGGGGGATGGGGAGACTCTCACAGATACGCAGTATTTT.

This chain connects TRBV7-2 to TRBJ2-5; a weak D match, TRBD1 (6 bases). Trimming stripped 1 base from V and 5 bases from J, with 26 bases between. This CDR3 has 19 amino acids. Germline loops: CDR1 SGHTA, CDR2 FQGNSA. CDR3 coding DNA: TGTGCCAGCAGCTTAGTAGGGACAACCGGAAACTTAAGGTTGGAGACCCAGTACTTC. It translates to CASSLVGTTGNLRLETQYF.

The chain is built from TRBV7-9 and TRBJ1-1, with D unresolved. CDR1 is SEHNR, CDR2 FQNEAQ, per germline (reference sequence). This CDR3 has 15 residues. The ends were cut back, 2 bases at V and 3 bases at J, with 13 bases in the middle. Written as DNA, the CDR3 is TGTGCCAGCAGCTTACTGAACTTATGCCACACTGAAGCTTTCTTT. Its translation: CASSLLNLCHTEAFF.

The chain has TRBV29-1 and TRBJ1-1; TRBD1 agrees at 7 bases. The CDR3 is 15 amino acids. V was pared by 6 bases and J by 0 bases, with 10 bases of the junction left unmatched. From germline, CDR1 is SQVTM and CDR2 ANQGSEA. The CDR3 region is CSVRRGDSMNTEAFF. The CDR3 DNA reads as TGCAGCGTGAGAAGGGGGGACAGCATGAACACTGAAGCTTTCTTT.